Following are 5 T cell receptor beta chains from one sample sequenced in a study of CD8 T cells in Susac syndrome. An amount of RNA that ranged from roughly 0.45 to 1 ug was reverse transcribed with random hexamers. From the immunoSEQ multiplex PCR reads, TCRdb called clonotypes with MiXCR, one entry per CDR3 protein. Of around 180,000 distinct CDR3 sequences listed, 90% to 95% are singletons. Input material: CD4+ T cells from PBMCs. The receptors here all came from a human donor with Susac syndrome.

V and J are TRBV25-1 and TRBJ2-2; TRBD2 matches at 12 bases. J gave up 0 bases and V 3 bases, and 5 bases lay outside the gene matches. Germline CDR1 and CDR2: MGHDK and SYGVNS. The CDR3 spans 18 residues. CDR3 region: CASSDRGLAGSNTGELFF. CDR3 coding DNA: TGTGCCAGCAGTGATCGGGGACTAGCGGGTTCGAACACCGGGGAGCTGTTTTTT.

The chain recombines TRBV30 with TRBJ1-2; TRBD1 is a possible D gene (5 bases). The V end lost 3 bases, the J end lost 4 bases, and 18 bases lay between the germline ends. This CDR3 is 15 amino acids long. Germline V lookup: CDR1 GTSNPN, CDR2 SVGIG (reference sequence). CDR3 in amino acids: CAWSKGGREGYGYTF. The CDR3 DNA reads as TGTGCCTGGAGCAAAGGTGGCAGGGAGGGCTATGGCTACACCTTC.

V is TRBV11-2 and J is TRBJ2-6, with a tentative D call TRBD1 (5 bases). Deletions cut 6 bases from V and 1 base from J, with 13 bases between. The germline V gene has CDR1 SGHAT and CDR2 FQNNGV. This CDR3 is 16 amino acids long. Here the CDR3 DNA reads TGTGCCAGCAGGTCAAGAAGGGGATCTGGGGCCAACGTCCTGACTTTC. Residues: CASRSRRGSGANVLTF.

The genes are TRBV20-1 and TRBJ2-1; 9 bases align to TRBD1. The V gene end was trimmed by 4 bases and the J gene end by 9 bases; junction bases not matched to a gene: 7. Germline assignment: CDR1 DFQATT and CDR2 SNEGSKA (reference sequence). The CDR3 spans 13 residues. CDR3 sequence (DNA): TGCAGTGCTACCCGGGACAGGGAGGGTGAGCAGTTCTTC. Its translation is CSATRDREGEQFF.

The chain couples TRBV12-3 or TRBV12-4 to TRBJ2-1; D is undetermined. V was trimmed by 6 bases and J by 0 bases, leaving 12 bases between them. This CDR3 is built from 15 residues. DNA for the CDR3: TGTGCCAGCAGCTTTACACTCAGCTCCTACAATGAGCAGTTCTTC. Amino acids: CASSFTLSSYNEQFF.